The entry below describes one T cell receptor beta chain. Antigen specificity is unknown. The repertoire was sequenced with immunoSEQ multiplex PCR; TCRdb's copy has only in-frame clones and lacks some. Among over 50,000 clones, approximately 83% were seen once, and the ten largest hold about 2.5%. This entry is derived from a study of lymphopenia after photon versus proton radiotherapy. Findings and caveats of the study: Photon-treated patients lost naive T cells and TCR diversity; proton-treated stayed stable. Only patients who died were analyzed for survival; proton advantage is unproven. Oligoclonal CD8+ Temra expansion after nadir drove photon patients' diversity drop.

The CDR3 has 14 residues. Trimming stripped 4 bases from V and 2 bases from J, with 12 bases between. Germline values: CDR1 MNHEY, CDR2 SMNVEV (reference sequence). This sequence originates from a man aged 35-49 years with gastric cancer. This specimen was peripheral blood, taken from a patient treated with photon-based radiotherapy. The chain has TRBV27 and TRBJ2-7; a possible D gene is TRBD1 (6 bases). CDR3 coding DNA: TGTGCCAGCAGTTCGGACAGTCGTACCTACGAGCAGTACTTC. Amino acid sequence: CASSSDSRTYEQYF.